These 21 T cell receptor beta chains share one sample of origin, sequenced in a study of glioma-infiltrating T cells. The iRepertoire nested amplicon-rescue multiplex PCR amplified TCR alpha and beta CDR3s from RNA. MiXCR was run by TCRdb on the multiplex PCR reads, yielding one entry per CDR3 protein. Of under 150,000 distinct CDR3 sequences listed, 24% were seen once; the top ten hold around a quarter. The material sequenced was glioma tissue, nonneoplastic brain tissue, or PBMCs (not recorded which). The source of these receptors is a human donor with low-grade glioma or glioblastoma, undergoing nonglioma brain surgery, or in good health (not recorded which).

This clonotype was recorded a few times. Here the CDR3 DNA reads TGCAGTGCTAGCGCAAGGGACACCAGATTTTCGTACGTC. Translation gives CSASARDTRFSYV. The chain joins TRBV20-1 to TRBJ2-7; D perhaps matches TRBD1 (6 bases). Trimming stripped 3 bases from V and 12 bases from J, with 21 bases between. The CDR3 has 13 residues. Per the germline V gene, CDR1 is DFQATT and CDR2 is SNEGSKA (reference sequence).

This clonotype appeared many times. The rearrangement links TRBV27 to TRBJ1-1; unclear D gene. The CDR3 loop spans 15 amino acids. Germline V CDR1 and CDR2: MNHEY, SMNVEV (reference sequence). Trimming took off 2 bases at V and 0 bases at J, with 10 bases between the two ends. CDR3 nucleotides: TGTGCCAGCAGTTTAACGGTCAGGCTGAACACTGAAGCTTTCTTT. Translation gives CASSLTVRLNTEAFF.

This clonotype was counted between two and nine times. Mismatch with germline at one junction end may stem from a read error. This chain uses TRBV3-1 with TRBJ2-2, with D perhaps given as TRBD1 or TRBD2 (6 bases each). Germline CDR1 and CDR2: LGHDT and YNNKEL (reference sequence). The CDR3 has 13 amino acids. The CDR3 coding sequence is TGTGCCAGCAGCCCAACAGGGAACGGGGGGCTGTTTTTT. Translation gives CASSPTGNGGLFF.

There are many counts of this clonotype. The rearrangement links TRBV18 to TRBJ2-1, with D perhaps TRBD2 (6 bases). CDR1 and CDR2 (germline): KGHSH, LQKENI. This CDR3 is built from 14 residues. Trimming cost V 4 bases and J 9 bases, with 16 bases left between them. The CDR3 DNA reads TGTGCCAGCTCACTCATGGGGGGTCGAGTTGAGCAGTTCTTC. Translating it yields CASSLMGGRVEQFF.

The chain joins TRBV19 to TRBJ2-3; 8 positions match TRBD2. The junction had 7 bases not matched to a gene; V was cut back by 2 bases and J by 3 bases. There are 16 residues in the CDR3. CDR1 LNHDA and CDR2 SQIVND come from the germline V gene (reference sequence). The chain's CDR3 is CASSISNGGATDTQYF. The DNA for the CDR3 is TGTGCCAGTAGTATAAGTAACGGGGGGGCGACAGATACGCAGTATTTT.

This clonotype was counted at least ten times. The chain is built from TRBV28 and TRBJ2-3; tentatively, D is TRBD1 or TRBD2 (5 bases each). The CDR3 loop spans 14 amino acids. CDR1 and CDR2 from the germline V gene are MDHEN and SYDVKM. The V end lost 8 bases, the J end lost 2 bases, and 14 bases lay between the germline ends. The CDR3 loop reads CASGGDGVTDTQYF. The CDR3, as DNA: TGTGCCAGCGGTGGGGACGGGGTCACAGATACGCAGTATTTT.

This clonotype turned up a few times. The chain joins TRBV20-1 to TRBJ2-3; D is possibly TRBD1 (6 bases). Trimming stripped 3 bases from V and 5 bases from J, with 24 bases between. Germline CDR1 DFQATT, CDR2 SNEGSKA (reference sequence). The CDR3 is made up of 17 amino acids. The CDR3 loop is CSARDFSGAGRVDTQYF. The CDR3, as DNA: TGCAGTGCTAGGGATTTCTCAGGGGCCGGAAGAGTAGATACGCAGTATTTT.

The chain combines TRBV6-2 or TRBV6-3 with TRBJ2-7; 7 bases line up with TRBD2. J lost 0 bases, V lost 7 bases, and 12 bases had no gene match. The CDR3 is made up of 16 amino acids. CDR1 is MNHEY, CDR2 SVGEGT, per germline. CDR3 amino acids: CASIEDERGGSYEQYV. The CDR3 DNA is TGTGCCAGCATCGAAGACGAGCGGGGCGGCTCCTACGAGCAGTACGTC.

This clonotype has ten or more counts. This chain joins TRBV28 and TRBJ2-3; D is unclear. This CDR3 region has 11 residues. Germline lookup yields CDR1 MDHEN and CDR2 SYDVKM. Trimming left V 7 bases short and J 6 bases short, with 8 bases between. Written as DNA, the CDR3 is TGTGCCAGCAATTCCGCGGATACGCAGTATTTT. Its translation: CASNSADTQYF.

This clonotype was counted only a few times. CDR3 nucleotide sequence: TGTGCCAGCAGCTTAGGTGCATGGACTAGCGGGGGGGCAGATACGCAGTATTTT. It is translated as CASSLGAWTSGGADTQYF. The gene calls are TRBV11-1 and TRBJ2-3, with 15 positions matching TRBD2. Germline loops: CDR1 SGHAT, CDR2 FQDESV (reference sequence). V shed 1 base and J 4 bases; nucleotides not matched to a gene: 6. The CDR3 consists of 18 residues.

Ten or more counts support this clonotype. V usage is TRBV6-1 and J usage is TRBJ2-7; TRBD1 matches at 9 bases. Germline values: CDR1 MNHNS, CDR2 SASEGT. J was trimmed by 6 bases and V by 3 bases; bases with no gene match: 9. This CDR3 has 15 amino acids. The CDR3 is CASSDRTGARSEQYV. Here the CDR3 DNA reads TGTGCCAGCAGTGACCGGACAGGGGCACGCAGCGAGCAGTACGTC.

The CDR3 is CASSPQRGTDTQYF. CDR3 nucleotides: TGTGCCAGCAGCCCCCAGCGGGGCACAGATACGCAGTATTTT. The genes are TRBV7-2 and TRBJ2-3; D is perhaps TRBD2 (6 bases). Trimming cost V 5 bases and J 1 base, with 10 bases left between them. In germline, CDR1 is SGHTA, CDR2 FQGNSA. The CDR3 runs to 14 residues.

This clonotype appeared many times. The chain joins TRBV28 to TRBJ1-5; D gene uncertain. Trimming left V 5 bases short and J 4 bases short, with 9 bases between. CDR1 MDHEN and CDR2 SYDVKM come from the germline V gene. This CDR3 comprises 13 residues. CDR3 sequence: CASSPSSNQPQHF. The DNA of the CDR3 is TGTGCCAGCAGTCCAAGTTCTAATCAGCCCCAGCATTTT. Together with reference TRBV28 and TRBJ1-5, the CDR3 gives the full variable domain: DVKVTQSSRYLVKRTGEKVFLECVQDMDHENMFWYRQDPGLGLRLIYFSYDVKMKEKGDIPEGYSVSREKKERFSLILESASTNQTSMYLCASSPSSNQPQHFGDGTRLSIL.

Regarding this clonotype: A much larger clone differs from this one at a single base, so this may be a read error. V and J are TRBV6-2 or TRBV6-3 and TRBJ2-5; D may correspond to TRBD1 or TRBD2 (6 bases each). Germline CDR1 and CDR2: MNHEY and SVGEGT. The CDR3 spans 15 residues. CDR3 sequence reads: CASSYSFGGQEAQYF. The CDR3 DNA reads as TGTGCCAGCAGTTACTCGTTCGGGGGCCAAGAGGCCCAGTACTTC.

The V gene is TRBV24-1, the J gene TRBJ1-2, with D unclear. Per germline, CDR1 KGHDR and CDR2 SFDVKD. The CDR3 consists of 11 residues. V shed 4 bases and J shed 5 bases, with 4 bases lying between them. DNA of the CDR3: TGTGCCACCAGTGAAGGTTATGGCTACACCTTC. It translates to CATSEGYGYTF.

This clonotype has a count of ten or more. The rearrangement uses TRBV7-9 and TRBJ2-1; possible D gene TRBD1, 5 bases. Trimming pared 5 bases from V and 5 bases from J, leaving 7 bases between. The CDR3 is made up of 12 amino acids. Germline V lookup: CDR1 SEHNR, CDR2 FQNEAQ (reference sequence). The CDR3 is CASSPDNNEQFF. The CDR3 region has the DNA TGTGCCAGCAGCCCGGACAACAATGAGCAGTTCTTC.

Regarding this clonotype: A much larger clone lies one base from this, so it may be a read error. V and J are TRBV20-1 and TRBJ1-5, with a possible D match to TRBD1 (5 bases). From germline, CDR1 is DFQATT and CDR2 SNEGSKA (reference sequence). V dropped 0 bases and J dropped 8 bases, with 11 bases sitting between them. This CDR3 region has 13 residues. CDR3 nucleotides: TGCAGTGCTAGAGATACAGGAGGTAAGCCCCAGCATTTT. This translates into CSARDTGGKPQHF.

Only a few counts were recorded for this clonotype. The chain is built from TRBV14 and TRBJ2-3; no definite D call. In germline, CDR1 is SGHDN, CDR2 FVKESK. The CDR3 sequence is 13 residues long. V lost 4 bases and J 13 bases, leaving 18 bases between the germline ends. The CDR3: CASSRQQRSVEYF. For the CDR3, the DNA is TGTGCCAGCAGCCGCCAACAGAGAAGTGTTGAGTATTTT.

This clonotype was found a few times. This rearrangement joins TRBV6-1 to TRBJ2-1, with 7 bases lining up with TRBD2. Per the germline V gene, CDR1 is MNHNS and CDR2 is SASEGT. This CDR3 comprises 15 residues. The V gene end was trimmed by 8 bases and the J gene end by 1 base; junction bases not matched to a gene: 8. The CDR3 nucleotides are TGTGCCAGCGGCTGGGGGGGTTCGTCCTACAATGAGCAGTTCTTC. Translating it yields CASGWGGSSYNEQFF.

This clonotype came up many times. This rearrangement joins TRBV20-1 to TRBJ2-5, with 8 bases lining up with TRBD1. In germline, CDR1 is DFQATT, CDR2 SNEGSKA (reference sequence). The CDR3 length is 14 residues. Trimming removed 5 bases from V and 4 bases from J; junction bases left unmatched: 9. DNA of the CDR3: TGCAGTGCTCCTCAGGGGGCCCGGGGAGAGACCCAGTACTTC. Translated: CSAPQGARGETQYF.

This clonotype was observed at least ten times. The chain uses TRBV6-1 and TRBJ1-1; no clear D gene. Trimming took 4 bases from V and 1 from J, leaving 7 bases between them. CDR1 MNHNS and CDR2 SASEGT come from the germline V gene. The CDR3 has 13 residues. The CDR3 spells CASSVRENTEAFF. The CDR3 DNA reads TGTGCCAGCAGTGTACGGGAGAACACTGAAGCTTTCTTT.